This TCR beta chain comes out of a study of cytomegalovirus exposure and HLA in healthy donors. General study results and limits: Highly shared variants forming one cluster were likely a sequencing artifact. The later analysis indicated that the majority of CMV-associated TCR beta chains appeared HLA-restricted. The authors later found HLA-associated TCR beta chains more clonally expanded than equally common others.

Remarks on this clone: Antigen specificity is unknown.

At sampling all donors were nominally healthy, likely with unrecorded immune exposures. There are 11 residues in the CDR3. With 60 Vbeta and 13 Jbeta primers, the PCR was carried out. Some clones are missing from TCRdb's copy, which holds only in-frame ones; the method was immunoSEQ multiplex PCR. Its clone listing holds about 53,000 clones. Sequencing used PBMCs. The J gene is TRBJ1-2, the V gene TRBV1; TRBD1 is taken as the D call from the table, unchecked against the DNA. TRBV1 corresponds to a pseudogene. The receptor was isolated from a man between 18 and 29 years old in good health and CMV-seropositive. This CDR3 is CTRQGSYGYTF. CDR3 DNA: TGCACAAGACAGGGATCCTATGGCTACACCTTC.